This T cell receptor beta chain was sequenced for a study of blood T cell repertoires in COVID-19. At the level of the study: Sample material is recorded as cDNA or gDNA derived from T cells, B-cell-depleted T cells, or PBMCs.

V was cut by 6 bases and J by 3 bases, with 18 bases left in between. Germline CDR1 and CDR2: MNHNY and SVGAGI (reference sequence). The CDR3 covers 15 residues. Some clones are missing from TCRdb's copy, which holds only in-frame ones; the method was immunoSEQ multiplex PCR. Found here are 71,000 or so clones, just over 90% of them singletons; the top ten hold approximately 5%. The receptor was derived from a young woman with acute or convalescent COVID-19. This chain joins TRBV6-6 and TRBJ2-7; the D gene is possibly TRBD2 (6 bases). The sequencing sample was made of peripheral blood. The CDR3 DNA reads TGTGCCAGCAGCCCCGGGGGATCGGGCGACTACGAGCAGTACTTC. Translation: CASSPGGSGDYEQYF.